The rows below give T cell receptor beta chains drawn from one sample of a study of T cells after yellow fever vaccination. TCRdb used MiXCR to reprocess the 5' RACE reads, holding one entry per CDR3 protein. The table records around 320,000 distinct CDR3 sequences, around a tenth of them present only once. The source was CD4+ T cells sorted from PBMCs, collected 45 days after the yellow fever booster vaccination. The receptors stem from a man between 18 and 35 years old who received the YFV17D yellow fever vaccine. Both conserved end residues are part of each CDR3. Each record gives: CDR3 DNA, CDR3 protein, J gene, D gene, clone size, V gene. A D gene is named only where the DNA matches it firmly. Clone size is not always given. Where it is, it says once, few, many or a class for expanded clones.

TGTGCCAGTAACACACAGGGGGCTGGCACTGAAGCTTTCTTT | CASNTQGAGTEAFF | TRBJ1-1 | TRBD1 | . | TRBV19
TGTGCCAGCAGTCACACCGCCGAGACAGATACGCAGTATTTT | CASSHTAETDTQYF | TRBJ2-3 | . | . | TRBV3-1
TGTGCCTGGAGTCCCAGGGGGCTCATCTCTGGAAACACCATATATTTT | CAWSPRGLISGNTIYF | TRBJ1-3 | TRBD1 | . | TRBV30
TGTGCCAGCAGCCCCCAGCGGGGGGGCACAGATACGCAGTATTTT | CASSPQRGGTDTQYF | TRBJ2-3 | TRBD2 | many | TRBV9
TGTGCCAGCAGTTTTTCGATCGCAGATACGCAGTATTTT | CASSFSIADTQYF | TRBJ2-3 | . | many | TRBV12-3/TRBV12-4
TGTGCCAGCTCACCAAGGGCTAGCGGGGGTCGGTATACGCAGTATTTT | CASSPRASGGRYTQYF | TRBJ2-3 | TRBD2 | . | TRBV18
TGTGCCAGCAGCCAGTGGACAGGGATTGGAGACGAGCAGTACTTC | CASSQWTGIGDEQYF | TRBJ2-7 | TRBD1 | . | TRBV3-1
TGCGCCAGCAGCTGGGGGAGTGAGACCCAGTACTTC | CASSWGSETQYF | TRBJ2-5 | . | . | TRBV5-1
TGTGCCAGCAGCCCCTGGACTAGCGGGGGCACAGATACGCAGTATTTT | CASSPWTSGGTDTQYF | TRBJ2-3 | TRBD2 | . | TRBV7-2
TGTGCTAGTGGGGATGATACGCAGTATTTT | CASGDDTQYF | TRBJ2-3 | . | . | TRBV12-5
TGTGCCAGCAGGAACCATAGACTAGCGGGACTCACAGATACGCAGTATTTT | CASRNHRLAGLTDTQYF | TRBJ2-3 | TRBD2 | . | TRBV28
TGTGCCAGCAGCCCCAGGGTAGCGCCCCAAGAGACCCAGTACTTC | CASSPRVAPQETQYF | TRBJ2-5 | . | few | TRBV7-7
TGTGCCAGCAGTTACCGGACTAGCACAGATACGCAGTATTTT | CASSYRTSTDTQYF | TRBJ2-3 | . | few | TRBV6-5
TGTGCCAGCAGACGGGCGGGACAGAAAGAGACCCAGTACTTC | CASRRAGQKETQYF | TRBJ2-5 | . | few | TRBV7-9
TGCGCCAGCAGCTTTAACGGGGAGAGCACTGAAGCTTTCTTT | CASSFNGESTEAFF | TRBJ1-1 | . | many | TRBV5-1
TGTGCCAGCAGTGAGAGGGGGCAGGCGGTGGAGACCCAGTACTTC | CASSERGQAVETQYF | TRBJ2-5 | TRBD1 | few | TRBV2
TGTGCCACCTGTCTCGGGTTTGGTAACCGGGACAGGGGGATGAGCAATCAGCCCCAGCATTTT | CATCLGFGNRDRGMSNQPQHF | TRBJ1-5 | TRBD1 | few | TRBV24-1
TGTGCCAGCAGCGTACAGGGGGCGGCCGGGGAGCTGTTTTTT | CASSVQGAAGELFF | TRBJ2-2 | TRBD1 | . | TRBV9
TGTGCCAGCAGCCTTAGCGGGGGGGCCTCCTACAATGAGCAGTTCTTC | CASSLSGGASYNEQFF | TRBJ2-1 | TRBD2 | . | TRBV9
TGTGCCACCAGTCAGGACAGGAACACTGAAGCTTTCTTT | CATSQDRNTEAFF | TRBJ1-1 | . | . | TRBV24-1
TGTGCCAGCAGGAGGGACAGGGACGAAAAACTGTTTTTT | CASRRDRDEKLFF | TRBJ1-4 | TRBD1 | once | TRBV7-2
TGCAGCGGAACTACAGATACGCAGTATTTT | CSGTTDTQYF | TRBJ2-3 | . | few | TRBV29-1
TGTGCCAGCAGACCTCCCGGGGGCGAGGGCTACACCTTC | CASRPPGGEGYTF | TRBJ1-2 | . | . | TRBV28
TGTGCCAGCAGCTCGCGGGGGCGGAACACCGGGGAGCTGTTTTTT | CASSSRGRNTGELFF | TRBJ2-2 | . | few | TRBV7-9
TGCGCCAGCAGCCAAGACGGGAGCTCTGGAAACACCATATATTTT | CASSQDGSSGNTIYF | TRBJ1-3 | . | few | TRBV4-3
TGCAGCGTTGATAAGCGGGGGGGCACGGGGCCAACTACGCAGTATTTT | CSVDKRGGTGPTTQYF | TRBJ2-3 | TRBD2 | few | TRBV29-1